Each of the 5 T cell receptor beta chains below was sequenced from the same sample in a study of metastatic and nonmetastatic thyroid tumors (dated by TCRdb to about 2020). No treatment had been received by any patient before thyroid surgery. The library was generated by PCR. Data came from an Illumina HiSeq 4000. TCRdb took the public reads, trimmed them with fastp at Q25, ran MiXCR for clone calling and kept in-frame beta chains. Across this sample there are 20,000 to 30,000 clones, with approximately 15% seen only once. 2.5% to 3.5% of the sample lies in the top ten. The sample taken for sequencing was blood. The receptor source for this set is a female donor with papillary thyroid cancer or a benign thyroid nodule (not recorded which). Some clones in this sample may be carry-over from other donors' samples.

Relative to its sample, this clone is medium-sized. The rearrangement uses TRBV4-1 and TRBJ1-6, with D unclear. The V gene lost 4 bases and the J gene lost 4 bases, with 11 bases spanning the gap. This CDR3 region has 15 residues. Germline loops: CDR1 MGHRA, CDR2 YSYEKL. In DNA, the CDR3 is TGCGCCAGCAGCCTCTACACAGATTATAATTCACCCCTCCACTTT. This gives the protein CASSLYTDYNSPLHF.

This clone appeared many times. The V and J genes are TRBV9 and TRBJ2-1; the D call may be TRBD1 or TRBD2 (5 bases each). CDR1 and CDR2 from the germline V gene are SGDLS and YYNGEE. V was trimmed by 3 bases and J by 8 bases, leaving 9 bases between them. There are 12 residues in the CDR3. The CDR3 DNA reads TGTGCCAGCAGCGCCGAGGGGTATGAGCAGTTCTTC. Translated, it gives CASSAEGYEQFF.

This clone was seen repeatedly, ten times or more. The chain uses TRBV3-1 and TRBJ1-4, with D uncertain. From germline, CDR1 is LGHDT and CDR2 YNNKEL (reference sequence). The V end was cut by 4 bases, the J end by 4 bases, with 7 bases between. The CDR3 length is 13 residues. Here the CDR3 DNA reads TGTGCCAGCAGCCTAGGGATTAATGAAAAACTGTTTTTT. It translates to CASSLGINEKLFF.

This clone was detected a few times. The rearrangement uses TRBV6-2 or TRBV6-3 and TRBJ2-7, with TRBD2 as a possible D gene (6 bases). The germline CDR1 and CDR2 sequences are MNHEY and SVGEGT. The CDR3 contains 13 residues. V was shortened by 4 bases and J by 4 bases, with 11 bases between the two germline ends. The CDR3 region has the DNA TGTGCCAGCAGTTTGCGCGGGAAGTACGAGCAGTACTTC. Residues: CASSLRGKYEQYF.

The gene calls are TRBV7-9 and TRBJ2-3; D is perhaps TRBD2 (5 bases). This CDR3 is built from 13 residues. CDR1 is SEHNR, CDR2 FQNEAQ, per germline (reference sequence). Trimming left V 8 bases short and J 1 base short, with 10 bases between. The CDR3 DNA follows: TGTGCCAGCTGGCTTAGCGGCACAGATACGCAGTATTTT. Protein sequence: CASWLSGTDTQYF.